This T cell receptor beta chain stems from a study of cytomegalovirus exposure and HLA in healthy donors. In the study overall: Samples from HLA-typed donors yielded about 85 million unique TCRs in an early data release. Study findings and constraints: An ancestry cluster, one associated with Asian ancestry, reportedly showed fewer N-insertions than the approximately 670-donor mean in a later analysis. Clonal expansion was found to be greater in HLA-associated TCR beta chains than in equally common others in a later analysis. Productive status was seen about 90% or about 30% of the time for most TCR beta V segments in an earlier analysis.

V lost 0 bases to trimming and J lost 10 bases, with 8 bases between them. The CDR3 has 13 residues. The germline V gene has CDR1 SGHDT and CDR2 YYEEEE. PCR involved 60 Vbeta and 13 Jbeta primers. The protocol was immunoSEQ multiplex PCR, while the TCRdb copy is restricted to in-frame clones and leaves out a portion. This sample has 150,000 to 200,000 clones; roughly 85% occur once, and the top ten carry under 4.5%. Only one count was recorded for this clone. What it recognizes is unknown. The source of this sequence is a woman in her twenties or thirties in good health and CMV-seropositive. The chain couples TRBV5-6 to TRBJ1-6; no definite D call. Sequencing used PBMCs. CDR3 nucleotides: TGTGCCAGCAGCTTGGCGGCGGGGTCACCCCTCCACTTT. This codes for CASSLAAGSPLHF.